These T cell receptor beta chains were read from a single sample in a study of technical replicates of blood from a handful of donors. TCRdb's copy holds only in-frame clones and misses some; the assay was immunoSEQ multiplex PCR. The data hold about 68,000 clones, with 95% to 98% observed a single time. The specimen sequenced was T cells isolated from PBMCs. These TCRs come from a human donor in good health. Each CDR3 is given with its conserved first and last residue. The order of the fields is J gene, V gene, clone size, D gene, CDR3 DNA, CDR3 protein. A D gene is named only where the DNA matches it firmly. Clone size is not always given. Where it is, it says once, few, many or a class for expanded clones.

TRBJ1-5 TRBV6-4 - - TGTGCCAGCCCAGTTTCCAGGGAATTAAGCAATCAGCCCCAGCATTTT CASPVSRELSNQPQHF
TRBJ1-1 TRBV19 - - TGTGCCAGTAAGTCCCCCTCGACAGTGAACACTGAAGCTTTCTTT CASKSPSTVNTEAFF
TRBJ2-1 TRBV20-1 - - TGCAGTGCTCCCGGGACTTATGAGCAGTTCTTC CSAPGTYEQFF
TRBJ2-7 TRBV5-6 once - TGTGCCAGCAGCTTTACCCAGGATTCCGAGCAGTACTTC CASSFTQDSEQYF
TRBJ2-7 TRBV29-1 - TRBD2 TGCAGCGCCGGGGGAGGGAGGGCCTACGAGCAGTACTTC CSAGGGRAYEQYF
TRBJ1-1 TRBV9 - TRBD1 TGTGCCAGCAGCGTGGGACAGGGTGGACTAGCTTTCTTT CASSVGQGGLAFF
TRBJ2-1 TRBV4-1 - TRBD2 TGCGCCAGCAGCCAAGTAGGTTGGAGCGGGGCCTACAATGAGCAGTTCTTC CASSQVGWSGAYNEQFF
TRBJ1-2 TRBV18 - - TGTGCCAGCTCGCCGACAGGCCATGGCTACACCTTC CASSPTGHGYTF
TRBJ2-7 TRBV6-5 - TRBD2 TGTGCCAGCAGTCCCGTAGCGGGAGTTCAATACGAGCAGTACTTC CASSPVAGVQYEQYF
TRBJ2-7 TRBV6-5 - - TGTGCCAGCAGTTGGTCTTCGGGGAACGAGCAGTACTTC CASSWSSGNEQYF
TRBJ2-3 TRBV11-2 - - TGTGCCAGCAGCTTAATAAGGCGTTCAGGGTCCACAGATACGCAGTATTTT CASSLIRRSGSTDTQYF
TRBJ2-1 TRBV11-2 - - TGTGCCAGCAGCCAACTAGCTACCTACAATGAGCAGTTCTTC CASSQLATYNEQFF
TRBJ2-6 TRBV5-6 - - TGTGCCAGCAGCTCCGCGGCTTCTTTCTCTGGGGCCAACGTCCTGACTTTC CASSSAASFSGANVLTF
TRBJ2-5 TRBV13 - TRBD1 TGTGCCAGCAGCGGTTTACAGGGGCCGGTGGAGACCCAGTACTTC CASSGLQGPVETQYF
TRBJ2-3 TRBV28 - - TGTGCCAGCAGTTCCTCCAGGGAAGGTGCAGATACGCAGTATTTT CASSSSREGADTQYF
TRBJ2-7 TRBV18 - - TGTGCCAGCTCACCACCCCCCGCAGGGGACGAGCAGTACTTC CASSPPPAGDEQYF
TRBJ1-3 TRBV11-2 - - TGTGCCAGCAGCCTCGCGGGGGGAAACACCATATATTTT CASSLAGGNTIYF
TRBJ2-3 TRBV6-5 - - TGTGCCAGCAGGAGCGGGTTTAGCACAGATACGCAGTATTTT CASRSGFSTDTQYF
TRBJ2-6 TRBV9 - - TGTGCCAGCTCTAAAAATTCGGTAAACGGGGCCAACGTCCTGACTTTC CASSKNSVNGANVLTF
TRBJ1-4 TRBV27 - - TGTGCCAGCAGTTTTGCCAGGGGAAATGAAAAACTGTTTTTT CASSFARGNEKLFF
TRBJ2-1 TRBV7-9 - TRBD2 TGTGCCAGCAGCTTATCAACCAGGTCAACCGGGGGGAGGGACAATGAGCAGTTCTTC CASSLSTRSTGGRDNEQFF
TRBJ2-3 TRBV11-2 - - TGTGCCGGAGAAATATTACCACCTAGCACAGATACGCAGTATTTT CAGEILPPSTDTQYF
TRBJ2-7 TRBV28 - TRBD2 TGTGCCAGCAGACTAGCGGGAGGCACGTACGAGCAGTACTTC CASRLAGGTYEQYF
TRBJ2-1 TRBV2 - - TGTGCCAGCAGCTGGCAGGCCGGCCTCTACAATGAGCAGTTCTTC CASSWQAGLYNEQFF
TRBJ2-1 TRBV5-1 - TRBD2 TGCGCCAGCAGCCAAGTAGCGGGAGTAGTGATTGAGCAGTTCTTC CASSQVAGVVIEQFF
TRBJ2-7 TRBV7-9 - - TGTGCCAGCAGCCACCCCTCTCGGACAGCTTTGGGGCAGTACTTC CASSHPSRTALGQYF
TRBJ2-7 TRBV7-6 - - TGTGCCAGCAGCAAAAACAGCATCTACGAGCAGTACTTC CASSKNSIYEQYF
TRBJ1-2 TRBV29-1 - TRBD1 TGCAGCGTTGCCCAGGGGGCAAGCTATGGCTACACCTTC CSVAQGASYGYTF
TRBJ1-3 TRBV5-1 - TRBD1 TGCGCCAGCAGCGAAGACAGGGAGATTAACACCATATATTTT CASSEDREINTIYF
TRBJ1-2 TRBV2 - TRBD1 TGTGCCAGCAGTGAGGGGACAGGGGATTATGGCTACACCTTC CASSEGTGDYGYTF
TRBJ1-1 TRBV11-2 - - TGTGCCAGCAGGGAACAGGGTGGCACTGAAGCTTTCTTT CASREQGGTEAFF
TRBJ2-7 TRBV20-1 - TRBD1 TGCAGTGCAAGGACAGGGCGCGAGCAGTACTTC CSARTGREQYF
TRBJ1-1 TRBV27 - TRBD1 TGTGCCAGCAGTCAGGGACAGCTGATAAACACTGAAGCTTTCTTT CASSQGQLINTEAFF
TRBJ2-1 TRBV9 - - TGTGCCAGCAGCTCCTTTCCGAGGACCTACAATGAGCAGTTCTTC CASSSFPRTYNEQFF
TRBJ2-5 TRBV11-2 - - TGTGCCAGCAGCTCCGCGGGAAAAGAGACCCAGTACTTC CASSSAGKETQYF
TRBJ2-2 TRBV21-1 - - TGTGCCAGCAGCGACGGGACAGGTGGGTCAACCGGGGAGCTGTTTTTT CASSDGTGGSTGELFF
TRBJ2-1 TRBV5-4 - TRBD2 TGTGCCAGCAGCTTGGGTAGCGGGAGGTGGTACAATGAGCAGTTCTTC CASSLGSGRWYNEQFF
TRBJ2-1 TRBV4-3 - TRBD2 TGCGCCAGCAGCCAAGAGGCCGGGGGGGGTGAGCAGTTCTTC CASSQEAGGGEQFF
TRBJ1-5 TRBV19 - - TGTGCCAGCAAGTGGACACCTAATCAGCCCCAGCATTTT CASKWTPNQPQHF
TRBJ2-2 TRBV2 - TRBD2 TGTGCCAGCAGAGCACTAGCGGGAGCCGGGGAGCTGTTTTTT CASRALAGAGELFF
TRBJ2-5 TRBV6-1 once TRBD1 TGTGCCAGCAGTGAACCCGCCAGGGGGCAGGGGGAGACCCAGTACTTC CASSEPARGQGETQYF
TRBJ1-2 TRBV9 - - TGTGCCAGCAGCTTCAGTTTCCTTTTATATGGCTACACCTTC CASSFSFLLYGYTF